The rows below give T cell receptor beta chains drawn from one sample of a study of OX40 agonist ivuxolimab in advanced cancers. The data were produced by immunoSEQ multiplex PCR, yet TCRdb's version contains in-frame clones alone and is incomplete. The data show more than 60,000 clones, 80% to 85% seen once. Sequenced material: CD4+ or CD8+ T cells sorted from blood, taken in a trial of the OX40 agonist ivuxolimab. The receptors come from an adult with an advanced solid tumor such as melanoma, head and neck, liver or kidney cancer. Both conserved end residues are part of each CDR3. D genes are given only for firm matches. Expanded clones are given a class, and other clones once, few, many or no size at all.

>TRBV4-1|.|TRBJ1-2|.|15
TGCGCCAGCAGCCAAGGGGGCCCGAACCCCTACGGCTACACCTTC
CASSQGGPNPYGYTF
>TRBV5-1|.|TRBJ2-7|once|14
TGCGCCAGCAGCCCACAGGGTATTTACTACGAGCAGTACTTC
CASSPQGIYYEQYF
>TRBV27|TRBD1|TRBJ2-7|.|14
TGTGCCAGCAGTTTATGGCAGGGGGCCTACGAGCAGTACTTC
CASSLWQGAYEQYF
>TRBV6-6|TRBD1|TRBJ2-7|.|15
TGTGCCAGCAGTAAACCGGGACAGGGGACCTACGAGCAGTACTTC
CASSKPGQGTYEQYF
>TRBV6-5|TRBD1|TRBJ2-7|.|15
TGTGCCAGCAGTTCGCCTCAGACAGGGGGCTACGAGCAGTACTTC
CASSSPQTGGYEQYF
>TRBV30|TRBD1|TRBJ1-2|.|16
TGTGCCTGGGGTAAAAAACAGGGGAGGCCTTCCTATGGCTACACCTTC
CAWGKKQGRPSYGYTF
>TRBV9|.|TRBJ2-1|.|15
TGTGCCAGCAGCGTGGGCGACCACTCCTACAATGAGCAGTTCTTC
CASSVGDHSYNEQFF
>TRBV4-1|TRBD1|TRBJ1-3|.|16
TGCGCCAGCAGCCACACTACCAGGGGGTCGGGAAACACCATATATTTT
CASSHTTRGSGNTIYF
>TRBV6-5|TRBD1|TRBJ2-5|.|15
TGTGCCAGCAGTACAAACGGACAGGGTCAAGAGACCCAGTACTTC
CASSTNGQGQETQYF
>TRBV7-2|TRBD2|TRBJ2-1|.|14
TGTGCCAGCAGCTCTAGCGGGGGGGCGATTGAGCAGTTCTTC
CASSSSGGAIEQFF
>TRBV5-1|.|TRBJ2-5|.|13
TGCGCCAGCAGCTTGGTAGTGCAAGAGACCCAGTACTTC
CASSLVVQETQYF
>TRBV7-6|TRBD2|TRBJ2-7|.|17
TGTGCCAGCAGCTTAGGGGACTCGGGAGGAGGGGCCTACGAGCAGTACTTC
CASSLGDSGGGAYEQYF
>TRBV30|.|TRBJ1-4|.|14
TGTGCCTGGAACGGCAGAGGGAAAAATGAAAAACTGTTTTTT
CAWNGRGKNEKLFF
>TRBV5-1|.|TRBJ1-1|.|14
TGCGCCAGCAGCGCAAACCCCCCGAACACTGAAGCTTTCTTT
CASSANPPNTEAFF
>TRBV29-1|.|TRBJ2-5|.|13
TGCAGCGTTGATATGGGGGGCTCGGAGACCCAGTACTTC
CSVDMGGSETQYF
>TRBV13|TRBD2|TRBJ2-1|.|17
TGTGCCAGCAGCTCCTACCCTAGCGGGGGCTCTGGAAATGAGCAGTTCTTC
CASSSYPSGGSGNEQFF
>TRBV5-1|TRBD2|TRBJ2-7|.|14
TGCGCCAGCAGCCAAGGACTAGCGCCCTACGAGCAGTACTTC
CASSQGLAPYEQYF
>TRBV28|.|TRBJ2-1|.|16
TGTGCCAGCAGTTCCCCCCACGACAGCGTTTACAATGAGCAGTTCTTC
CASSSPHDSVYNEQFF
>TRBV5-1|.|TRBJ2-2|.|14
TGCGCCAGCAGCTTGGTCCAGACTACCGGGGAGCTGTTTTTT
CASSLVQTTGELFF
>TRBV29-1|TRBD2|TRBJ2-7|.|13
TGCAGCGTTACCGGGACTAGCAGCTACGAGCAGTACTTC
CSVTGTSSYEQYF
>TRBV6-1|.|TRBJ1-2|.|14
TGTGCCAGCAGAAGTTCGGGTCGCTGGGCGGGCTACACCTTC
CASRSSGRWAGYTF
>TRBV18|.|TRBJ2-7|.|13
TGTGCCAGCTCCCCAGGGACGGACTACGAGCAGTACTTC
CASSPGTDYEQYF
>TRBV25-1|.|TRBJ1-2|.|14
TGTGCCAGCAGTGCTTGGCCTAATCCTCCTGGCTACACCTTC
CASSAWPNPPGYTF
>TRBV9|.|TRBJ2-1|.|12
TGTGCCAGCAGCGCCGACTACAATGAGCAGTTCTTC
CASSADYNEQFF
>TRBV28|TRBD1|TRBJ1-1|few|13
TGTGCCAGCAGTTTCCTAGTACAGGGGGCCGCTTTCTTT
CASSFLVQGAAFF
>TRBV19|.|TRBJ2-1|.|16
TGTGCCAGTAGTATTCGTGTCGCGGACGGCTACAATGAGCAGTTCTTC
CASSIRVADGYNEQFF
>TRBV25-1|.|TRBJ2-2|.|14
TGTGCCAGCAGTGCGACGGGATGGACCGGGGAGCTGTTTTTT
CASSATGWTGELFF
>TRBV15|TRBD1|TRBJ2-5|.|17
TGTGCCACCAGCAGAGATGGGAGACAGGGTCCTGGGGAGACCCAGTACTTC
CATSRDGRQGPGETQYF
>TRBV29-1|TRBD1|TRBJ1-3|.|12
TGCAGCGTCCGGACAGGCGGAAACACCATATATTTT
CSVRTGGNTIYF
>TRBV7-2|.|TRBJ2-7|once|12
TGTGCCAGCAGCTCACAGGGTTACGAGCAGTACTTC
CASSSQGYEQYF
>TRBV6-1|.|TRBJ2-7|.|14
TGTGCCGCGTCCCCACCCGGGGATAGCGGCATGCAGTACTTC
CAASPPGDSGMQYF
>TRBV15|.|TRBJ2-5|.|15
TGTGCCACCAGCAGGAGGCAGGCTGGGGAAGAGACCCAGTACTTC
CATSRRQAGEETQYF
>TRBV5-1|.|TRBJ2-2|.|14
TGCGCCAGCAGAAGAGACGCGAACACCGGGGAGCTGTTTTTT
CASRRDANTGELFF
>TRBV28|.|TRBJ1-2|.|14
TGTGCCAGCAGTTTAGGGCGCGAGGGATATGGCTACACCTTC
CASSLGREGYGYTF
>TRBV4-1|.|TRBJ1-5|.|16
TGCGCCAGCATTAGGTTTGACCAGGGAGGAGTGCAGCCCCAGCATTTT
CASIRFDQGGVQPQHF
>TRBV7-4|.|TRBJ2-7|.|13
TGTGCCAGCAGCTCGGCAGGGGCGGACGAGCAGTACTTC
CASSSAGADEQYF
>TRBV5-1|.|TRBJ2-3|.|14
TGCGCCAGCAGCTTGGTGGTCACCACAGATACGCAGTATTTT
CASSLVVTTDTQYF
>TRBV11-2|.|TRBJ1-4|few|14
TGTGCCAGCAGCTCCGGCGGGGCGGGAGAAAAACTGTTTTTT
CASSSGGAGEKLFF
>TRBV28|.|TRBJ1-1|.|11
TGTGCCATTAGGGGGGACACTGAAGCTTTCTTT
CAIRGDTEAFF
>TRBV6-5|TRBD2|TRBJ2-7|.|14
TGTGCCAGCACCCCAGCGGGAGGGCCGCGGGAGCAGTACTTC
CASTPAGGPREQYF
>TRBV5-4|.|TRBJ2-6|few|16
TGTGCCAGCAGGAGGGACGCTGATTCTGGGGCCAACGTCCTGACTTTC
CASRRDADSGANVLTF
>TRBV6-5|.|TRBJ1-2|.|15
TGTGCCAGCAGTCCACGTCGGGGGGCCGCCTATGGCTACACCTTC
CASSPRRGAAYGYTF
>TRBV5-6|.|TRBJ1-1|.|15
TGTGCCAGCAGCTTGGAAGGTGTAGGGAACACTGAAGCTTTCTTT
CASSLEGVGNTEAFF
>TRBV29-1|.|TRBJ1-1|.|12
TGCAGCGTAAGTGGGGGGAACACTGAAGCTTTCTTT
CSVSGGNTEAFF
>TRBV5-5|.|TRBJ2-5|.|12
TGTGCCAGCAGCAAGTACCAAGAGACCCAGTACTTC
CASSKYQETQYF
>TRBV4-1|TRBD1|TRBJ1-5|.|16
TGCGCCAGCAGCCCCATTGGGACAGGGGACAATCAGCCCCAGCATTTT
CASSPIGTGDNQPQHF
>TRBV6-1|.|TRBJ2-2|.|14
TGTGCCGGACGGACAGACCGCTGGGGCGGGGAGCTGTTTTTT
CAGRTDRWGGELFF
>TRBV5-3|TRBD2|TRBJ2-3|.|16
TGTGCCAGAACCCCTCGGACTAGCGGGAGCACAGATACGCAGTATTTT
CARTPRTSGSTDTQYF
>TRBV4-3|TRBD1|TRBJ2-2|.|16
TGCGCCAGCAGCCAAGATCCCGGACAGGGGACCGGGGAGCTGTTTTTT
CASSQDPGQGTGELFF
>TRBV5-1|.|TRBJ1-6|.|14
TGCGCCAGCAGCTTGGGGACAGTAAATTCACCCCTCCACTTT
CASSLGTVNSPLHF
>TRBV27|.|TRBJ2-3|.|13
TGTGCCAGCAGTTCCCACAGCACAGATACGCAGTATTTT
CASSSHSTDTQYF
>TRBV13|TRBD2|TRBJ2-7|.|16
TGTGCCAGCAGCACTCTAACTAGCGGGGGATCCTACGAGCAGTACTTC
CASSTLTSGGSYEQYF
>TRBV5-1|TRBD1|TRBJ1-6|.|15
TGCGCCAGCAGCCCGACAGGGGTTAGGAATTCACCCCTCCACTTT
CASSPTGVRNSPLHF
>TRBV19|TRBD1|TRBJ2-2|.|16
TGTGCCAGTAGTATAGGGACAGGGGATGACACCGGGGAGCTGTTTTTT
CASSIGTGDDTGELFF
>TRBV6-1|TRBD2|TRBJ2-3|.|14
TGTGCCAGCAGACTAGCGGGAGTATTGGATACGCAGTATTTT
CASRLAGVLDTQYF